These 22 T cell receptor beta chains were all obtained from the same sample, sequenced in a study of cytomegalovirus exposure and HLA in healthy donors. Primers included in the PCR were 60 Vbeta and 13 Jbeta primers. Generated by immunoSEQ multiplex PCR, the TCRdb table keeps only in-frame clones and is missing some. The sample holds 220,000 or so clones, 60% to 80% seen once. The sequenced sample consisted of PBMCs. These receptors all stem from a woman aged 25 to 39 in good health and CMV-seronegative.

This chain connects TRBV27 to TRBJ2-1, with 9 bases lining up with TRBD2. After removal of 5 bases from V and 4 bases from J, the junction contained 9 bases not matched to a gene. Germline V gene data show CDR1 as MNHEY and CDR2 as SMNVEV (reference sequence). The CDR3 sequence is 16 residues long. CDR3 nucleotides: TGTGCCAGCAGTCTAACCTCTAGCGGGAAGTACAATGAGCAGTTCTTC. As protein: CASSLTSSGKYNEQFF.

In this sample, this clone turned up a few times. The chain couples TRBV11-2 to TRBJ2-7, with TRBD1 identical over 7 bases. The CDR3 spans 13 residues. Germline CDR1 and CDR2: SGHAT and FQNNGV. The V segment lost 8 bases and the J segment 3 bases; nucleotides outside the gene matches: 7. As DNA, the CDR3 is TGTGCCAGCGGGGAGACAGGGATCTACGAGCAGTACTTC. Translation gives CASGETGIYEQYF.

The chain recombines TRBV2 with TRBJ1-2; the match to TRBD1 covers 8 bases. This CDR3 contains 12 residues. The junction had 1 base not matched to a gene; V was cut back by 8 bases and J by 2 bases. CDR1 and CDR2 from the germline V gene are SNHLY and FYNNEI. The CDR3 protein is CASRTGNYGYTF. CDR3 sequence (DNA): TGTGCCAGCCGGACAGGGAACTATGGCTACACCTTC.

V gene TRBV30 combines with J gene TRBJ1-2; 8 bases are shared with TRBD1. J lost 2 bases, V lost 4 bases, and 3 bases had no gene match. This CDR3 spans 13 amino acids. Germline loops: CDR1 GTSNPN, CDR2 SVGIG (reference sequence). The CDR3 sequence is CAWTPGGNYGYTF. In nucleotides, the CDR3 is TGTGCCTGGACCCCAGGGGGCAACTATGGCTACACCTTC.

In its sample, this clone was seen once. The chain is built from TRBV2 and TRBJ2-7, with no clear D. Trimming removed 7 bases at V and 2 bases at J, with 9 bases between. Germline V gene data show CDR1 as SNHLY and CDR2 as FYNNEI. The CDR3 consists of 12 residues. The CDR3 reads CASTGGTYEQYF. As DNA, the CDR3 is TGTGCCAGCACTGGCGGAACCTACGAGCAGTACTTC.

The sample holds one count of this clone. The junction shows a germline mismatch at one end, possibly a read error. Other DNA sequences from this sample encode an identical CDR3 as well. The rearrangement uses TRBV27 and TRBJ1-2; 9 positions match TRBD1. The CDR3 length is 13 residues. Germline CDR1 MNHEY, CDR2 SMNVEV (reference sequence). In DNA form, the CDR3 reads TGTGCCGGTCCGGGACAGGGAGGCTATGGCTACACCTTT. Translation: CAGPGQGGYGYTF.

The chain links TRBV12-5 to TRBJ2-1, with 7 bases identical to TRBD2. Germline-derived CDR1 and CDR2 are LGHNT and FRNRAP. The J segment lost 4 bases and the V segment lost 5 bases, leaving 11 bases of the junction unmatched. This CDR3 region has 16 residues. CDR3 region: CASGGALTSEYNEQFF. CDR3 DNA: TGTGCTAGTGGTGGCGCGTTAACTAGCGAGTACAATGAGCAGTTCTTC.

The chain is built from TRBV2 and TRBJ2-7; 11 nucleotides agree with TRBD1. The CDR3 runs 14 residues. Germline lookup yields CDR1 SNHLY and CDR2 FYNNEI. Trimming removed 10 bases from V and 3 bases from J; junction bases left unmatched: 8. The CDR3 DNA sequence: TGTGCCACAACCCTCGGGACAGGGGGCTACGAGCAGTACTTC. This codes for CATTLGTGGYEQYF. The variable domain in full, with the rest retrieved from reference TRBV2 and TRBJ2-7, is EPEVTQTPSHQVTQMGQEVILRCVPISNHLYFYWYRQILGQKVEFLVSFYNNEISEKSEIFDDQFSVERPDGSNFTLKIRSTKLEDSAMYFCATTLGTGGYEQYFGPGTRLTVT.

This clone has only one observation. One end of the junction fails to match germline, which may point to a read error. DNA for the CDR3: TGCAGCGTTGGGAGAAAAGAGGGGACTGAAGATTTCTTT. It specifies CSVGRKEGTEDFF. The chain uses TRBV29-1 and TRBJ1-1; weak D call: TRBD1 (5 bases). The CDR3 sequence is 13 residues long. CDR1 and CDR2 (germline): SQVTM, ANQGSEA.

This chain joins TRBV5-4 and TRBJ2-7; possible D gene TRBD1, 7 bases. Germline V CDR1 and CDR2: SGHNT, YYREEE (reference sequence). V dropped 2 bases and J dropped 6 bases, with 18 bases sitting between them. The CDR3 runs 15 residues. The CDR3 here is CASSFAGRQGGEQYF. The CDR3 region has the DNA TGTGCCAGCAGCTTCGCCGGACGTCAGGGGGGCGAGCAGTACTTC.

V usage is TRBV6-5 and J usage is TRBJ1-2, with 7 bases lining up with TRBD1. The CDR3 consists of 12 residues. Germline CDR1 MNHEY, CDR2 SVGAGI. With 7 bases clipped from V and 5 bases from J, the junction kept 4 bases outside the gene matches. In DNA, the CDR3 is TGTGCCAGCACCACACAGGGGTATGGCTACACCTTC. Residues: CASTTQGYGYTF.

This CDR3 is CASSFAQGTNTGELFF. The CDR3 DNA is TGTGCCAGCAGCTTTGCCCAGGGGACGAACACCGGGGAGCTGTTTTTT. This sequence joins TRBV7-9 and TRBJ2-2, with D perhaps matching TRBD1 (6 bases). Germline CDR1 and CDR2: SEHNR and FQNEAQ (reference sequence). V was clipped by 3 bases and J by 0 bases, with 11 bases between them. The CDR3 loop spans 16 amino acids.

Here the CDR3 reads CAAAGTNEKLFF. The CDR3 nucleotides are TGTGCCGCGGCTGGGACTAATGAAAAACTGTTTTTT. The chain combines TRBV6-5 with TRBJ1-4, with D unresolved. The CDR3 contains 12 residues. V lost 11 bases and J 2 bases, leaving 9 bases between the germline ends. Germline assignment: CDR1 MNHEY and CDR2 SVGAGI.

V gene TRBV6-1 combines with J gene TRBJ1-6; 11 nucleotides line up with TRBD1. With 6 bases clipped from V and 10 bases from J, the junction kept 8 bases outside the gene matches. The CDR3 runs to 15 residues. CDR1 MNHNS and CDR2 SASEGT come from the germline V gene. CDR3 sequence reads: CASRAGQGVRSPLHF. The CDR3 DNA sequence: TGTGCCAGCAGGGCGGGACAGGGGGTCAGATCACCCCTCCACTTT.

CDR3: CASILGLGGQKLFF. CDR3 nucleotide sequence: TGTGCCAGCATATTGGGGTTGGGGGGACAAAAACTGTTTTTT. The V call is TRBV6-1, the J call TRBJ1-4; D may be TRBD1 (5 bases). Looked up from germline, CDR1 is MNHNS and CDR2 is SASEGT. The V gene lost 7 bases and the J gene lost 9 bases, with 18 bases spanning the gap. The CDR3 spans 14 residues.

This sequence joins TRBV5-4 and TRBJ1-1; possible D gene TRBD1, 5 bases. CDR3 length equals 14 residues. V lost 2 bases and J lost 3, with 11 bases in between. Germline CDR1 is SGHNT and CDR2 is YYREEE (reference sequence). The CDR3 region has the DNA TGTGCCAGCAGCTTTTGGGACTACGACACTGAAGCTTTCTTT. Amino acid sequence: CASSFWDYDTEAFF.

The chain uses TRBV9 and TRBJ2-3, with 11 bases fitting TRBD2. Germline V gene data show CDR1 as SGDLS and CDR2 as YYNGEE. The CDR3 contains 16 residues. Losses at the gene ends were 3 bases for V and 6 bases for J; bases not matched to a gene: 9. CDR3 nucleotides: TGTGCCAGCAGCGCTCAACTAGCGGGAGCGATCGATACGCAGTATTTT. This translates into CASSAQLAGAIDTQYF.

The chain employs TRBV10-1 and TRBJ2-3; the D is unclear. This CDR3 spans 14 amino acids. Germline loops: CDR1 WNHNN, CDR2 SYGVQD (reference sequence). Deletions cut 2 bases from V and 4 bases from J, with 10 bases between. CDR3 sequence (DNA): TGCGCCAGCAGTGAGCCTGGGCCGGCAGATACGCAGTATTTT. The encoded protein is CASSEPGPADTQYF.

A few counts support this clone. This rearrangement joins TRBV6-1 to TRBJ2-2, with a possible D match to TRBD1 (5 bases). CDR1 is MNHNS, CDR2 SASEGT, per germline. V lost 8 bases, J lost 6 bases, and 13 bases lay in between. The CDR3 runs 13 residues. CDR3 coding DNA: TGTGCCAGCCGACTGACAGCATCCGGGGAGCTGTTTTTT. This translates into CASRLTASGELFF.

This chain links TRBV5-1 with TRBJ2-5; 9 bases are shared with TRBD1. The J segment lost 3 bases and the V segment lost 0 bases, leaving 9 bases of the junction unmatched. This CDR3 is built from 17 residues. Germline values: CDR1 SGHRS, CDR2 YFSETQ. CDR3 DNA sequence: TGCGCCAGCAGCTTGGGGCTTCGACAGGGGGGGAAAGAGACCCAGTACTTC. The encoded protein is CASSLGLRQGGKETQYF.

This clone was counted between two and nine times. The chain joins TRBV5-5 to TRBJ2-7, with 7 bases matching TRBD1. CDR1 SGHKS and CDR2 YYEKEE come from the germline V gene (reference sequence). V shed 0 bases, J shed 5 bases, and the junction held 5 bases outside the gene matches. This CDR3 is 14 amino acids long. CDR3 amino acids: CASSLGDSTDEQYF. The CDR3 DNA reads TGTGCCAGCAGCTTGGGGGACAGTACAGACGAGCAGTACTTC. The entire variable domain, with the rest obtained from reference TRBV5-5 and TRBJ2-7, is as follows: DAGVTQSPTHLIKTRGQQVTLRCSPISGHKSVSWYQQVLGQGPQFIFQYYEKEERGRGNFPDRFSARQFPNYSSELNVNALLLGDSALYLCASSLGDSTDEQYFGPGTRLTVT.

With respect to this clone: A read error may account for a junction end that differs from germline. V is TRBV7-9 and J is TRBJ2-3; 10 bases map to TRBD2. The CDR3 consists of 17 residues. Germline V gene lookup returns CDR1 SEHNR and CDR2 FQNEAQ (reference sequence). The CDR3 is CSSSLGNSGGSADTQYF. CDR3 bases: TGTTCCAGCAGCTTAGGAAATAGCGGGGGGTCGGCAGATACGCAGTATTTT.